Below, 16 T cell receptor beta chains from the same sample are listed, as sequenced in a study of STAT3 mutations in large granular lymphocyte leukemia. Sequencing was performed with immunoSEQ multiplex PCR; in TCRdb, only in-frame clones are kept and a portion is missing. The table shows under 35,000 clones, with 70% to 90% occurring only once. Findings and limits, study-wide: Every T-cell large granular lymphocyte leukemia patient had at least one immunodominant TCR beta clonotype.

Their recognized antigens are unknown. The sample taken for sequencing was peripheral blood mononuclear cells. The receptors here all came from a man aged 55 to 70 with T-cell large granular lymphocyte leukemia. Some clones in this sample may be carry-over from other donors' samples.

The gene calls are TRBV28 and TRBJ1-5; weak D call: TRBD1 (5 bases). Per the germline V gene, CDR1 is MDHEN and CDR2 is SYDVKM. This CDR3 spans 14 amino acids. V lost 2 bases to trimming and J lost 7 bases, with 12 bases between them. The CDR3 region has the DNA TGTGCCAGCAGTTTAACAGGAGGTAACCAGCCCCAGCATTTT. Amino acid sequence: CASSLTGGNQPQHF.

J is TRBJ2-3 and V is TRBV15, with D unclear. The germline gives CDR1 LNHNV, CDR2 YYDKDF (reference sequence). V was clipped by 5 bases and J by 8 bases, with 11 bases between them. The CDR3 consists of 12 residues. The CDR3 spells CATSAPLGTQYF. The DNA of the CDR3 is TGTGCCACCAGCGCTCCTCTGGGTACGCAGTATTTT.

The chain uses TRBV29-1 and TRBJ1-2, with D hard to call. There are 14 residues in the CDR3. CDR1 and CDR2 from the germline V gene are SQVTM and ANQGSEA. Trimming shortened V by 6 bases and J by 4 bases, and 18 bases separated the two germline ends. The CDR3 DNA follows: TGCAGCGTCACGTTCTCGGGTGGGATCTATGGCTACACCTTC. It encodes CSVTFSGGIYGYTF.

The CDR3 loop reads CASSPRGAIELGYGYTF. CDR3 coding DNA: TGTGCCAGCAGCCCAAGGGGCGCGATTGAACTTGGCTATGGCTACACCTTC. The chain couples TRBV7-2 to TRBJ1-2; a weak D match, TRBD1 (5 bases). Looked up from germline, CDR1 is SGHTA and CDR2 is FQGNSA. The CDR3 has 17 residues. Trimming cost V 5 bases and J 4 bases, with 23 bases left between them. Full variable domain (outside the CDR3, taken from reference TRBV7-2 and TRBJ1-2): GAGVSQSPSNKVTEKGKDVELRCDPISGHTALYWYRQSLGQGLEFLIYFQGNSAPDKSGLPSDRFSAERTGGSVSTLTIQRTQQEDSAVYLCASSPRGAIELGYGYTFGSGTRLTVV.

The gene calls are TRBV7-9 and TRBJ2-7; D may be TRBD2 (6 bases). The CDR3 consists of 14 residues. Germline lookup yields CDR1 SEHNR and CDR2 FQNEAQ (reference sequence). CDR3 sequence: CASGNAGLPYEQYF. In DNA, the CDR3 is TGTGCGTCCGGCAACGCGGGACTCCCCTACGAGCAGTACTTC.

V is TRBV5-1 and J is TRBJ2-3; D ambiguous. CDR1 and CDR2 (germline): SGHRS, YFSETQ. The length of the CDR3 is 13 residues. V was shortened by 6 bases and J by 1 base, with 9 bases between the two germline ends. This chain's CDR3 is CASKASGTDTQYF. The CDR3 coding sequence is TGCGCCAGCAAGGCAAGCGGCACAGATACGCAGTATTTT.

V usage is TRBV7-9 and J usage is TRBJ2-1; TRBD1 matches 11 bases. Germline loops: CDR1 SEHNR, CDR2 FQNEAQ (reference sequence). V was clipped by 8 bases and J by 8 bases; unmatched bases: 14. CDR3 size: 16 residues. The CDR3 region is CASHLLLGTGGHEQFF. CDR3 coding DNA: TGTGCCAGCCATCTCCTCCTGGGGACAGGGGGTCATGAGCAGTTCTTC.

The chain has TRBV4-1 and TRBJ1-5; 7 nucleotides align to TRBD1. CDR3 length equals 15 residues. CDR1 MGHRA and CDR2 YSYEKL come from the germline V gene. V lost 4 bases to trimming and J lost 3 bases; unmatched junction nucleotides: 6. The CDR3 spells CASSRTGTANQPQHF. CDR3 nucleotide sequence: TGCGCCAGCAGCCGCACCGGGACAGCCAATCAGCCCCAGCATTTT.

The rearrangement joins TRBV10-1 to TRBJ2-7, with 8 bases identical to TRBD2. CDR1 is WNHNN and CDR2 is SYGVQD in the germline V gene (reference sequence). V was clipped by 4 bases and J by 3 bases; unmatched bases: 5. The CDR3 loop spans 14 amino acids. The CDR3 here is CASSAGGLGYEQYF. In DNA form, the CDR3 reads TGCGCCAGCAGTGCGGGGGGGCTGGGCTACGAGCAGTACTTC.

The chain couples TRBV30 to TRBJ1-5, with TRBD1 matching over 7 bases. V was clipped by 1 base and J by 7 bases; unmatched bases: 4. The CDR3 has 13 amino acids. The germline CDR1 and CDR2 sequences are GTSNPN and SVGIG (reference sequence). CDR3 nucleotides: TGTGCCTGGAGTGCGAACAGGGGACAGCCCCAGCATTTT. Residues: CAWSANRGQPQHF.

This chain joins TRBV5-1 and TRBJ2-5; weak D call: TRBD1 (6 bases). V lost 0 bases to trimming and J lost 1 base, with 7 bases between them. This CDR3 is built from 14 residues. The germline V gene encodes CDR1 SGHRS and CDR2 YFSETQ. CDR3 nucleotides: TGCGCCAGCAGCTTGGAGGGGGTCCAAGAGACCCAGTACTTC. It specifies CASSLEGVQETQYF. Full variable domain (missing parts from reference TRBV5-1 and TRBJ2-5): KAGVTQTPRYLIKTRGQQVTLSCSPISGHRSVSWYQQTPGQGLQFLFEYFSETQRNKGNFPGRFSGRQFSNSRSEMNVSTLELGDSALYLCASSLEGVQETQYFGPGTRLLVL.

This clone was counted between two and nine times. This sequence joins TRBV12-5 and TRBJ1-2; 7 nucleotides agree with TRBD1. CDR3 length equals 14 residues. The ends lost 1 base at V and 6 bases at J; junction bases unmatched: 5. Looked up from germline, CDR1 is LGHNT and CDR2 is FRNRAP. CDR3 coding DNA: TGTGCTAGTGGTTTGGCGACAGGGATCAATGGCTACACCTTC. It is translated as CASGLATGINGYTF.

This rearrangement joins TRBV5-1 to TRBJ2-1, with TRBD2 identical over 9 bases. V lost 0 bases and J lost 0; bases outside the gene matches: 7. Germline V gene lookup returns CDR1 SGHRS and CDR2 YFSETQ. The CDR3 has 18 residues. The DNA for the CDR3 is TGCGCCAGCAGCTTGGGGCTAGCGGGACGGGGCTCCTACAATGAGCAGTTCTTC. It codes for CASSLGLAGRGSYNEQFF.

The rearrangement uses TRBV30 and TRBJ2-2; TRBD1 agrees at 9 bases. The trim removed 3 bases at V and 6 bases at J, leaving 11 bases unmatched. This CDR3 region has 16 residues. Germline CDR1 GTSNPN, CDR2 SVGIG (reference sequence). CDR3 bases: TGTGCCTGGAGCCAATCCGGGACAGGGAGGGCCGGGGAGCTGTTTTTT. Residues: CAWSQSGTGRAGELFF. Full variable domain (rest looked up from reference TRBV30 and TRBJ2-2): SQTIHQWPATLVQPVGSPLSLECTVEGTSNPNLYWYRQAAGRGLQLLFYSVGIGQISSEVPQNLSASRPQDRQFILSSKKLLLSDSGFYLCAWSQSGTGRAGELFFGEGSRLTVL.

DNA of the CDR3: TGTGCCAGCAGCTTAGTTGGGACAGGGGCTATTGGGTCGGGCTACACCTTC. This encodes CASSLVGTGAIGSGYTF. V and J are TRBV7-2 and TRBJ1-2; 10 bases align to TRBD1. From germline, CDR1 is SGHTA and CDR2 FQGNSA. The V and J ends lost 1 base and 8 bases, in that order; junction bases with no gene match: 13. The CDR3 covers 17 residues.

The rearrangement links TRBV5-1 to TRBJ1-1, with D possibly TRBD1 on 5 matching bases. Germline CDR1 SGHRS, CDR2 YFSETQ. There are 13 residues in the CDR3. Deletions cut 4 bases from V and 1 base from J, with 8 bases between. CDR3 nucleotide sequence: TGCGCCAGCAGCACCGGGGCGAACACTGAAGCTTTCTTT. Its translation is CASSTGANTEAFF.